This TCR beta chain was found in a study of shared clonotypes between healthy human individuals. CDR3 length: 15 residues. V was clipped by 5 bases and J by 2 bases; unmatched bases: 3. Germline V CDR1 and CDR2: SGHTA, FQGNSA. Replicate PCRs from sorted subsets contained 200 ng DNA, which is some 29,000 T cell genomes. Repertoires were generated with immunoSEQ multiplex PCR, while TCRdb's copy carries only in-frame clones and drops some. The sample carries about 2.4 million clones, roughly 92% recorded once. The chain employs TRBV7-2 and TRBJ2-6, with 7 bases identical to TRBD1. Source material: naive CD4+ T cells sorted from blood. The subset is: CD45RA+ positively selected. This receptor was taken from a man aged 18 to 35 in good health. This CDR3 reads CASSVTGAGANVLTF. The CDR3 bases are TGTGCCAGCAGCGTTACAGGGGCTGGGGCCAACGTCCTGACTTTC.